The clone carrying this TCR beta chain was observed once. Its antigen is undetermined. Germline values: CDR1 KGHSH, CDR2 LQKENI. V was pared by 6 bases and J by 4 bases, with 9 bases between. The CDR3 sequence is 12 residues long. Generated by immunoSEQ multiplex PCR, the TCRdb table keeps only in-frame clones and is missing some. The repertoire includes 2,000 to 3,000 clones, about 43% of them detected once, and 10% to 12% sits in the top ten. These data originate in a study of T cells in localized non-small cell lung cancer. Study-wide findings and caveats: A single tumor region was sequenced, leaving heterogeneity possible.

The receptor comes from a male donor older than 55 with stage II squamous cell lung carcinoma. This sequence joins TRBV18 and TRBJ2-5; D is ambiguous. The input for sequencing was lung tumor tissue, taken before any cancer treatment. This CDR3 reads CASSPRAETQYF. As DNA, the CDR3 is TGTGCCAGCTCCCCTCGGGCAGAGACCCAGTACTTC.